This T cell receptor (beta chain) originates from a study of tumor-infiltrating lymphocytes in primary liver carcinoma. General study findings and limits: Tumor top-250-clone fractions significantly exceeded those of blood (p = 0.039).

From 500 ng total RNA, TCR beta cDNA was generated with a primer in the constant region. ARM-PCR, slightly modified, supplied the TCR beta libraries through three nested multiplex PCR rounds. Two initial PCR rounds of around 10 cycles each paired TRBV1-TRBV30 forward primers with a C-beta reverse primer. MiXCR, applied by TCRdb to the multiplex PCR reads, yields one record per CDR3 protein. The repertoire consists of approximately 330,000 distinct CDR3 sequences, with roughly 61% occurring once and the leading ten covering about 6%. For this clonotype: Its antigen is currently unknown. The conserved phenylalanine or tryptophan normally closing the CDR3 is absent here, so this likely arose from a read error. It is unclear where the CDR3 begins or ends on the DNA, so no DNA is shown, and the CDR3 is as TCRdb lists it.

Germline DNA was also extracted, while the blood RNA originated from unsorted whole blood. The length of the CDR3 is 16 amino acids, counting both ends. The germline gives CDR1 MNHEY, CDR2 SVGAGI. Sequenced: peripheral blood. The chain joins TRBV6-5 to TRBJ1-5. The clonotype originates from a middle-aged man with primary liver carcinoma and hepatitis B virus infection. The CDR3 here is CASSYSGLGSNQPLHV.